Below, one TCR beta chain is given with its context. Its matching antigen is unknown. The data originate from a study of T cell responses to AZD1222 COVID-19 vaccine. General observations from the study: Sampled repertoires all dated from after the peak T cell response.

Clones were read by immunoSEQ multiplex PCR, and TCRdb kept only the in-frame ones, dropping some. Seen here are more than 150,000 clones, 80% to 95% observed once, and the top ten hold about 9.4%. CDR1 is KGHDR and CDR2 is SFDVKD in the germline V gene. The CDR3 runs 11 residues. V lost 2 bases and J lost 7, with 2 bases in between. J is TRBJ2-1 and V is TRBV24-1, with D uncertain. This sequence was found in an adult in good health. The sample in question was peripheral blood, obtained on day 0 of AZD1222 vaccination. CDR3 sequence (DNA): TGTGCCACCAGTGATTCAAATGAGCAGTTCTTC. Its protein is CATSDSNEQFF.